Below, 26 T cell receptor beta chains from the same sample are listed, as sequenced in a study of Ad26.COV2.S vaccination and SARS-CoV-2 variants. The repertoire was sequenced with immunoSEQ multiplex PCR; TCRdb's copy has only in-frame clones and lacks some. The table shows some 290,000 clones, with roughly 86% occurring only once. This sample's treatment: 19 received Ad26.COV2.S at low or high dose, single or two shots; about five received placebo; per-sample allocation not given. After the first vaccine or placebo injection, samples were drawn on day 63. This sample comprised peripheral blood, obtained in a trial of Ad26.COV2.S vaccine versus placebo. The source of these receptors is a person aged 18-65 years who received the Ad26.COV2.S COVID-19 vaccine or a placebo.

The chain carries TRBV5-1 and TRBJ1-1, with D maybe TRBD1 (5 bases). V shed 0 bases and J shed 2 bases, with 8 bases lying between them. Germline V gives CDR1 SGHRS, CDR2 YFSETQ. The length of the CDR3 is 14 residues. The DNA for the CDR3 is TGCGCCAGCAGCTTGGCAGGGAGCAACACTGAAGCTTTCTTT. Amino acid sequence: CASSLAGSNTEAFF. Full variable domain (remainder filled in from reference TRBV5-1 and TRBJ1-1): KAGVTQTPRYLIKTRGQQVTLSCSPISGHRSVSWYQQTPGQGLQFLFEYFSETQRNKGNFPGRFSGRQFSNSRSEMNVSTLELGDSALYLCASSLAGSNTEAFFGQGTRLTVV.

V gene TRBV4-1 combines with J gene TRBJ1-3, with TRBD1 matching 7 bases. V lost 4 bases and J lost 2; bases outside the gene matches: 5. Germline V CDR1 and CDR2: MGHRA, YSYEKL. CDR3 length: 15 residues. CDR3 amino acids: CASSPRGTAGNTIYF. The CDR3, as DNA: TGCGCCAGCAGCCCCCGTGGGACAGCTGGAAACACCATATATTTT.

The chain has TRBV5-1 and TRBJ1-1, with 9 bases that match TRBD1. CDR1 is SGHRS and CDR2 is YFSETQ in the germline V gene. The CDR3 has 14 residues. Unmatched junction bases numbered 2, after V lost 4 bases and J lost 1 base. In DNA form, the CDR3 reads TGCGCCAGCAGCCCGGACAGGGGGAACACTGAAGCTTTCTTT. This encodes CASSPDRGNTEAFF.

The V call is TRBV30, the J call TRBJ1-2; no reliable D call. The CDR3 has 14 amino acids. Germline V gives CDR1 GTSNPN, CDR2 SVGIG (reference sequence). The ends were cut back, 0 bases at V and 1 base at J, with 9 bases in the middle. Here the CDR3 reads CAWSVGGDNYGYTF. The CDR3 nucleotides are TGTGCCTGGAGTGTAGGCGGGGATAACTATGGCTACACCTTC.

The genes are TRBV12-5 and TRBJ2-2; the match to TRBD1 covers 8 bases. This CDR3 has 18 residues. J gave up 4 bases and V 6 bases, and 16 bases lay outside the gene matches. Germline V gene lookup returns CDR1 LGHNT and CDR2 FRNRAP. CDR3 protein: CASGLPSWAGGPTGELFF. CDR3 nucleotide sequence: TGTGCTAGTGGCCTCCCTTCCTGGGCAGGGGGCCCCACCGGGGAGCTGTTTTTT.

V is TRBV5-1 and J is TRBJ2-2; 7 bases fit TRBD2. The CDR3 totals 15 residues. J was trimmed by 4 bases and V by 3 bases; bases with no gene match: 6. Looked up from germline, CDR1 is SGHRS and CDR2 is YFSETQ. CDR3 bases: TGCGCCAGCAGCTGGTCAATAGCGGGCACCGGGGAGCTGTTTTTT. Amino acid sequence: CASSWSIAGTGELFF.

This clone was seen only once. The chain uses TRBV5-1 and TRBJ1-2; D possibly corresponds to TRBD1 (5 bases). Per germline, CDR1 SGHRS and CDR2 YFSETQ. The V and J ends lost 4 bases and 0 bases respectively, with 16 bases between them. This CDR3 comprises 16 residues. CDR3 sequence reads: CASSPGTPNSNYGYTF. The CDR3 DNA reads TGCGCCAGCAGCCCGGGGACGCCGAATTCTAACTATGGCTACACCTTC.

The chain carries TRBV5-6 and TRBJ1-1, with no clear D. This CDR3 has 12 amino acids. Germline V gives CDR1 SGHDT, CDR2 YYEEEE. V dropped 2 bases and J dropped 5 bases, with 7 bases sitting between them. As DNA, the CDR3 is TGTGCCAGCAGCTTCGTAAAAACTGAAGCTTTCTTT. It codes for CASSFVKTEAFF.

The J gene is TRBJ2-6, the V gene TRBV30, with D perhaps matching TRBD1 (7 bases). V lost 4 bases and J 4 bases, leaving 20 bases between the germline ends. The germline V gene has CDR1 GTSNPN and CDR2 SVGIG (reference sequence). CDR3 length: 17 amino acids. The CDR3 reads CAWKRDRAREGANVLTF. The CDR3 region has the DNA TGTGCCTGGAAACGAGACAGGGCTCGGGAGGGGGCCAACGTCCTGACTTTC. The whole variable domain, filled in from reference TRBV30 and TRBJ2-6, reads SQTIHQWPATLVQPVGSPLSLECTVEGTSNPNLYWYRQAAGRGLQLLFYSVGIGQISSEVPQNLSASRPQDRQFILSSKKLLLSDSGFYLCAWKRDRAREGANVLTFGAGSRLTVL.

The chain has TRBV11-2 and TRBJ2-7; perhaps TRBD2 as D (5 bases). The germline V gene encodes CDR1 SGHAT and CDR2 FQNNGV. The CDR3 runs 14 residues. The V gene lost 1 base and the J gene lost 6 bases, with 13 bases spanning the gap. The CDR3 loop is CASSLVRGPGEQYF. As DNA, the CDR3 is TGTGCCAGCAGCTTAGTGAGAGGGCCCGGCGAGCAGTACTTC. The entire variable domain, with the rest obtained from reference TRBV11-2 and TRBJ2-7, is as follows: EAGVAQSPRYKIIEKRQSVAFWCNPISGHATLYWYQQILGQGPKLLIQFQNNGVVDDSQLPKDRFSAERLKGVDSTLKIQPAKLEDSAVYLCASSLVRGPGEQYFGPGTRLTVT.

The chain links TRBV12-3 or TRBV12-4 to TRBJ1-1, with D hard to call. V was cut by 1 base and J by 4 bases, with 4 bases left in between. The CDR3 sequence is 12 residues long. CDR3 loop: CASSLDTTEAFF. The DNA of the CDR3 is TGTGCCAGCAGTTTAGACACCACTGAAGCTTTCTTT.

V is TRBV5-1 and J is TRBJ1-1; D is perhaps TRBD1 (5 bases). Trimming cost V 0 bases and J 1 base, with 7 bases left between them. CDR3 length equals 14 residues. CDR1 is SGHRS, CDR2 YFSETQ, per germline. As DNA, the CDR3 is TGCGCCAGCAGCTTGGTGGGGGGGAACACTGAAGCTTTCTTT. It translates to CASSLVGGNTEAFF.

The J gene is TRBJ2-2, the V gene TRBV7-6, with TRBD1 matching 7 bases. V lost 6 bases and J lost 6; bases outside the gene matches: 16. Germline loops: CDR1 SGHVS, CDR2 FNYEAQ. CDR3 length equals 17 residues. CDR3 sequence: CASSPNSGGLRSGELFF. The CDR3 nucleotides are TGTGCCAGCAGTCCTAACTCAGGGGGTTTAAGATCCGGGGAGCTGTTTTTT.

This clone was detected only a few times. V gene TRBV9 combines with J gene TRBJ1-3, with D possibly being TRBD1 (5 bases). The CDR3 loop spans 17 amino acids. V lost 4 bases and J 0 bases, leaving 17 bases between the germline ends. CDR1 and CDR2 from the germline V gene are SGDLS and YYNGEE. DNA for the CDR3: TGTGCCAGCAGCTCCCGCGGAGGGGATTTCTCTGGAAACACCATATATTTT. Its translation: CASSSRGGDFSGNTIYF.

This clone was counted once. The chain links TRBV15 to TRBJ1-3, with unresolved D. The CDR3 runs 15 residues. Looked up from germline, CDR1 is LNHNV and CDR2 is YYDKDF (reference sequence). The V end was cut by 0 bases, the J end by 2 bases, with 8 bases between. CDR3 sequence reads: CATSRDAGAGNTIYF. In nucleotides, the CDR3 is TGTGCCACCAGCAGAGATGCCGGCGCTGGAAACACCATATATTTT.

The CDR3 is CASSQGGFTEAFF. CDR3 DNA: TGTGCCAGCAGCCAAGGGGGGTTCACTGAAGCTTTCTTT. The chain joins TRBV14 to TRBJ1-1; TRBD1 might be the D (5 bases). Trimming pared 1 base from V and 4 bases from J, leaving 7 bases between. Germline-derived CDR1 and CDR2 are SGHDN and FVKESK. The CDR3 sequence is 13 residues long. The variable domain in full, with the rest retrieved from reference TRBV14 and TRBJ1-1, is EAGVTQFPSHSVIEKGQTVTLRCDPISGHDNLYWYRRVMGKEIKFLLHFVKESKQDESGMPNNRFLAERTGGTYSTLKVQPAELEDSGVYFCASSQGGFTEAFFGQGTRLTVV.

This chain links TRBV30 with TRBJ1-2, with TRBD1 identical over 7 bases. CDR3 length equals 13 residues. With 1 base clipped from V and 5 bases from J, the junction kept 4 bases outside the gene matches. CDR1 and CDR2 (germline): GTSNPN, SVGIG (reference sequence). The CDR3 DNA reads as TGTGCCTGGAGTGACAGGGGATGGTATGGCTACACCTTC. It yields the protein CAWSDRGWYGYTF.

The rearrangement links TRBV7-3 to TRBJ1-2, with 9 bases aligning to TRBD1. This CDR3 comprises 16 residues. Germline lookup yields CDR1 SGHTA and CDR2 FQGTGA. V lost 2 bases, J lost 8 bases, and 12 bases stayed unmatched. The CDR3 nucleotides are TGTGCCAGCAGCTTACCCCCTCACAGGGGGCGAGGAGGCTACACCTTC. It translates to CASSLPPHRGRGGYTF.

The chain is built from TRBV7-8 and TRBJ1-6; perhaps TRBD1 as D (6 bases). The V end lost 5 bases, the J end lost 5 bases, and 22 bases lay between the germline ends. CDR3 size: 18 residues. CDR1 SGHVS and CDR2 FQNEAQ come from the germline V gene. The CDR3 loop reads CASSPIGGPGANNSPLHF. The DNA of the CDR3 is TGTGCCAGCAGCCCTATCGGGGGGCCAGGGGCTAATAATTCACCCCTCCACTTT.

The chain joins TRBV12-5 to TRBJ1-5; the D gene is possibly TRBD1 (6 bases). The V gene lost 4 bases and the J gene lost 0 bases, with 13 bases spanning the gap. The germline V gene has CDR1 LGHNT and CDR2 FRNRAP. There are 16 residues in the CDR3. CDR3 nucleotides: TGTGCTAGTGGTTCTAGGACAGCCTCTAGCAATCAGCCCCAGCATTTT. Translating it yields CASGSRTASSNQPQHF.

The CDR3 DNA sequence: TGCGCCAGCAGCCCTCAGTGGGCCAAGGGAACCTACGAGCAGTACTTC. Its protein is CASSPQWAKGTYEQYF. The genes are TRBV5-1 and TRBJ2-7; the D is unclear. Trimming shortened V by 4 bases and J by 2 bases, and 19 bases separated the two germline ends. The CDR3 runs to 16 residues. Looked up from germline, CDR1 is SGHRS and CDR2 is YFSETQ.

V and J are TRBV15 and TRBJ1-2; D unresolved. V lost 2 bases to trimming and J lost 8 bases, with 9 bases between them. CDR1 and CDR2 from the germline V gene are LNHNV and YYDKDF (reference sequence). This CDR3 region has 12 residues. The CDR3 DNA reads TGTGCCACCAGCAGACTACTGGGGGGCTACACCTTC. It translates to CATSRLLGGYTF.

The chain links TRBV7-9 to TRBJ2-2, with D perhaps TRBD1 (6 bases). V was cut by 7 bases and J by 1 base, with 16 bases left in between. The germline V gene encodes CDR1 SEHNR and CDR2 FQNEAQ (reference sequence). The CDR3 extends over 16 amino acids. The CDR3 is CASTSWDTRNTGELFF. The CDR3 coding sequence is TGTGCCAGCACCTCCTGGGACACAAGGAACACCGGGGAGCTGTTTTTT.

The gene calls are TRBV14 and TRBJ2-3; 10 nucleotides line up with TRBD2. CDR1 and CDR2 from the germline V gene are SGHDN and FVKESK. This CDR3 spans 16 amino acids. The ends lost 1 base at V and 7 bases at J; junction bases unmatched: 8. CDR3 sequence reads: CASSQAAAGGPYTQYF. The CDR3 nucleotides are TGTGCCAGCAGCCAAGCGGCAGCGGGGGGGCCATATACGCAGTATTTT.

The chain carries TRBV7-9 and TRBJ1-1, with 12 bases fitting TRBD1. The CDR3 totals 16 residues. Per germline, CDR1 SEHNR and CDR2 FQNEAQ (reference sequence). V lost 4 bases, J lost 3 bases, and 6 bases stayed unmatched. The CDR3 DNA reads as TGTGCCAGCAGCTCGGGGACAGGGGGCCCTTACACTGAAGCTTTCTTT. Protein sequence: CASSSGTGGPYTEAFF.

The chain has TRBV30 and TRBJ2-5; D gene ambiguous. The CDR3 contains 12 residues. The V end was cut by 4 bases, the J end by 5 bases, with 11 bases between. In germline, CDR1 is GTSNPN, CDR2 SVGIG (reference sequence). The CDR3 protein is CAWTPERETQYF. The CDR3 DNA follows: TGTGCCTGGACTCCCGAGAGGGAGACCCAGTACTTC.